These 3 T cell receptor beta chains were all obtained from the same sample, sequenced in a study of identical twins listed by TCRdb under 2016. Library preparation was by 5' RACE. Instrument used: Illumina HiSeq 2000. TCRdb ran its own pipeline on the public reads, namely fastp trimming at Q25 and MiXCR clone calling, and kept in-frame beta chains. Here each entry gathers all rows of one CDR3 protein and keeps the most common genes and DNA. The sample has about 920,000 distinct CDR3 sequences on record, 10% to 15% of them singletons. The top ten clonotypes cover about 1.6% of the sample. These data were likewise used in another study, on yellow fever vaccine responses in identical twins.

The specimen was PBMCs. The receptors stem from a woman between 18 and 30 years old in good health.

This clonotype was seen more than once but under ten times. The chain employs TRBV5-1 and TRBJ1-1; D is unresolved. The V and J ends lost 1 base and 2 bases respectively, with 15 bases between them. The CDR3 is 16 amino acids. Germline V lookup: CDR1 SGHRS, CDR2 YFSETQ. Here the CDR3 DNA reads TGCGCCAGCAGCTTGATAACAGCTTCAAGAAACACTGAAGCTTTCTTT. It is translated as CASSLITASRNTEAFF.

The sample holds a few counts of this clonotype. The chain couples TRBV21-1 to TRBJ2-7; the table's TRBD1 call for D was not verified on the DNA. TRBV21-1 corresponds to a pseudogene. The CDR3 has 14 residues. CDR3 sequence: CASSKGDRGYEQYV. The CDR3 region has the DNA TGTGCCAGCAGCAAAGGGGACAGGGGGTACGAGCAGTACGTC.

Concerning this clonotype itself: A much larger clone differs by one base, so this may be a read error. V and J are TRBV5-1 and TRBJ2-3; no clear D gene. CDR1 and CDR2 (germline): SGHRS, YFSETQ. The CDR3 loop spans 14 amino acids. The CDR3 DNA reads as TGCACCAGCAGAACCACGGGCTTCACAGATACGCAGTATTTT. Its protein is CTSRTTGFTDTQYF. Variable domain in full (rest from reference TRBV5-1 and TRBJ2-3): KAGVTQTPRYLIKTRGQQVTLSCSPISGHRSVSWYQQTPGQGLQFLFEYFSETQRNKGNFPGRFSGRQFSNSRSEMNVSTLELGDSALYLCTSRTTGFTDTQYFGPGTRLTVL.